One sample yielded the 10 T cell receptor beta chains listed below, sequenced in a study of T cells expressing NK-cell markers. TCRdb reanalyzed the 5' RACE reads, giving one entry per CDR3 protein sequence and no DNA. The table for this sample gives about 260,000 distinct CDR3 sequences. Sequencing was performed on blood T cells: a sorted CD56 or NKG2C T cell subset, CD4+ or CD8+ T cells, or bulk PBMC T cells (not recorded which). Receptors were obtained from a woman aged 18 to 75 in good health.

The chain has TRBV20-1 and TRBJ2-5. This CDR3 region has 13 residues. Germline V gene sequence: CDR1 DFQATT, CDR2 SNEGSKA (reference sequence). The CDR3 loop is CSASQKPQETQYF.

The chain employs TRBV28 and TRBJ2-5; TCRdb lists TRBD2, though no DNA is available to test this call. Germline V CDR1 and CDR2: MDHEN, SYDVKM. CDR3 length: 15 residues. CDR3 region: CASSTWGSGKETQYF.

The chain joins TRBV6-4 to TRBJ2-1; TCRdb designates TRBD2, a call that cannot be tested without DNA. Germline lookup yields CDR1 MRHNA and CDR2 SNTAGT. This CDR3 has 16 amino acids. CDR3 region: CASSDSSLAGAPGQFF.

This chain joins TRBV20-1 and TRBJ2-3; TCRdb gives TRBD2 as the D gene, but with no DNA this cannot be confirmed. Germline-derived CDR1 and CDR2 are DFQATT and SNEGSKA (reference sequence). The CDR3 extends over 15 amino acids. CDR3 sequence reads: CSVIISGRAPDTQYF.

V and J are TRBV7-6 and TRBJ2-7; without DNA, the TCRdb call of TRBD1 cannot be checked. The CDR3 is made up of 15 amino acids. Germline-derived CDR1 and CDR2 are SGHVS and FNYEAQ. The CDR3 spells CASSLQTGGSYEQYF.

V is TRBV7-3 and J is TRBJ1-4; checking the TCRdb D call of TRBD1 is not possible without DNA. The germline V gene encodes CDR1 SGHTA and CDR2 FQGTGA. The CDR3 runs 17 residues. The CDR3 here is CASSLKLSGPYFEKLFF.

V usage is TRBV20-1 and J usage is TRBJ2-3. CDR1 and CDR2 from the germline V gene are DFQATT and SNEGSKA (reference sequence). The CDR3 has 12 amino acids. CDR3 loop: CSAETSTDTQYF.

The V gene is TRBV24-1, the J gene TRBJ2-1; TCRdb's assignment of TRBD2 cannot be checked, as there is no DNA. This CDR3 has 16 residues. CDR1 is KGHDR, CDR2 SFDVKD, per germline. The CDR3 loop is CATSDPSGVSYNEQFF.

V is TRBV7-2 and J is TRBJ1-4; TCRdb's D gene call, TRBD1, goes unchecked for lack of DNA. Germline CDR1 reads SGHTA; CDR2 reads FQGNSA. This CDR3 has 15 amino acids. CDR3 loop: CASSPRGRVNEKLFF.

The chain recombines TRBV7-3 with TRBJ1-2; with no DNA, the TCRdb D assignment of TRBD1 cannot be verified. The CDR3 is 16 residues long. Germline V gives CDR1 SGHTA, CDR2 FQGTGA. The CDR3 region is CASSLAPTGPNYGYTF.